These 14 T cell receptor beta chains share one sample of origin, sequenced in a study of identical twins. TCRdb recomputed calls from the 5' RACE reads with MiXCR, one row per CDR3 protein. Among about 470,000 distinct CDR3 sequences listed, 24% were seen once. The data were also submitted as part of a second study, on T cells expressing NK-cell markers.

Sequences were obtained from CD4+ T cells sorted from blood. The receptors originated from a woman aged 18-30 years in good health.

In this sample, this clonotype turned up a few times. The chain joins TRBV10-3 to TRBJ2-1; 7 bases line up with TRBD2. Germline CDR1 ENHRY, CDR2 SYGVKD. The CDR3 length is 17 residues. J lost 5 bases, V lost 3 bases, and 13 bases had no gene match. The CDR3 reads CAISDRSGASVDNEQFF. The CDR3 region has the DNA TGTGCCATCAGTGATCGAAGCGGGGCTAGCGTGGACAATGAGCAGTTCTTC.

The CDR3 is CASSPRGWAYEQYF. The CDR3 nucleotides are TGTGCCAGCAGCCCCCGAGGTTGGGCCTACGAGCAGTACTTC. The chain recombines TRBV5-4 with TRBJ2-7, with D unresolved. Germline CDR1 SGHNT, CDR2 YYREEE (reference sequence). This CDR3 has 14 residues. The V end lost 4 bases, the J end lost 2 bases, and 13 bases lay between the germline ends.

This clonotype was observed a few times. The V and J genes are TRBV12-3 or TRBV12-4 and TRBJ2-2; no clear D. CDR3 size: 17 residues. Trimming cost V 5 bases and J 6 bases, with 22 bases left between them. The chain's CDR3 is CASSKTSLRFISGELFF. As DNA, the CDR3 is TGTGCCAGCAGTAAGACCTCATTGCGATTCATCTCCGGGGAGCTGTTTTTT.

The rearrangement uses TRBV12-5 and TRBJ2-3; unclear D gene. This CDR3 contains 13 residues. CDR1 and CDR2 (germline): LGHNT, FRNRAP. V lost 2 bases to trimming and J lost 4 bases, with 7 bases between them. CDR3 DNA sequence: TGTGCTAGTGGTTTGAGCCCGGCAGATACGCAGTATTTT. Translation: CASGLSPADTQYF.

The table lists this clonotype with a count of one. V is TRBV11-2 and J is TRBJ1-6; no clear D. Germline CDR1 SGHAT, CDR2 FQNNGV. Trimming took 3 bases from V and 8 from J, leaving 14 bases between them. This CDR3 spans 15 amino acids. CDR3 in DNA: TGTGCCAGCAGCTTCTATACGGGCGGGTATTCACCCCTCCACTTT. Translating it yields CASSFYTGGYSPLHF. The variable domain in full, completed from reference TRBV11-2 and TRBJ1-6, reads EAGVAQSPRYKIIEKRQSVAFWCNPISGHATLYWYQQILGQGPKLLIQFQNNGVVDDSQLPKDRFSAERLKGVDSTLKIQPAKLEDSAVYLCASSFYTGGYSPLHFGNGTRLTVT.

This chain links TRBV20-1 with TRBJ2-3, with D tentatively TRBD1 (5 bases). There are 13 residues in the CDR3. V lost 3 bases and J 0 bases, leaving 7 bases between the germline ends. Germline CDR1 and CDR2: DFQATT and SNEGSKA (reference sequence). This CDR3 is CSASRASTDTQYF. The CDR3 nucleotides are TGCAGTGCTAGCAGGGCAAGCACAGATACGCAGTATTTT.

This clonotype has only a few counts. The chain has TRBV21-1 and TRBJ2-7; the D segment call TRBD2 is taken from the table without a DNA check. TRBV21-1 represents a pseudogene. CDR3 length equals 12 residues. The DNA of the CDR3 is TGTGCCAGCACAGTCCTCTTCTACGAGCAGTACTTC. The encoded protein is CASTVLFYEQYF.

This clonotype appeared a few times. The gene calls are TRBV9 and TRBJ2-3; no clear D. CDR3 length equals 17 residues. Germline V gene data show CDR1 as SGDLS and CDR2 as YYNGEE. Trimming cost V 0 bases and J 0 bases, with 14 bases left between them. CDR3 in amino acids: CASSVGPAGRSTDTQYF. For the CDR3, the DNA is TGTGCCAGCAGCGTAGGACCCGCCGGGCGGAGCACAGATACGCAGTATTTT.

This clonotype was observed a handful of times. The chain is built from TRBV6-5 and TRBJ1-4, with a tentative D call TRBD1 (6 bases). CDR3 size: 16 residues. V shed 0 bases and J shed 3 bases, with 11 bases lying between them. CDR1 MNHEY and CDR2 SVGAGI come from the germline V gene. This CDR3 reads CASSYSKGVANEKLFF. Here the CDR3 DNA reads TGTGCCAGCAGTTACTCGAAGGGGGTGGCTAATGAAAAACTGTTTTTT.

This rearrangement joins TRBV5-4 to TRBJ2-7; TRBD2 agrees at 11 bases. CDR3 size: 19 residues. Trimming cost V 0 bases and J 0 bases; bases outside gene matches: 11. Germline loops: CDR1 SGHNT, CDR2 YYREEE (reference sequence). CDR3 nucleotides: TGTGCCAGCAGCTTGGTTGGCCTAGCGGGAGGCTCATACTCCTACGAGCAGTACTTC. As protein: CASSLVGLAGGSYSYEQYF.

Only a few counts were recorded for this clonotype. The genes are TRBV5-1 and TRBJ1-1; D remains unclear. The germline gives CDR1 SGHRS, CDR2 YFSETQ. This CDR3 is 14 amino acids long. V shed 1 base and J shed 1 base, with 8 bases lying between them. This CDR3 is CASSLQPSNTEAFF. Here the CDR3 DNA reads TGCGCCAGCAGCTTGCAACCCTCGAACACTGAAGCTTTCTTT.

This clonotype was observed at least ten times. V usage is TRBV7-8 and J usage is TRBJ2-1, with 15 bases lining up with TRBD2. There are 18 residues in the CDR3. CDR1 SGHVS and CDR2 FQNEAQ come from the germline V gene. The ends lost 5 bases at V and 9 bases at J; junction bases unmatched: 14. The CDR3 loop reads CASSLNYGTSGRRVEQFF. The CDR3 DNA is TGTGCCAGCAGCCTAAACTATGGGACTAGCGGGAGGCGAGTTGAGCAGTTCTTC. Looking up the rest from reference TRBV7-8 and TRBJ2-1 gives the full variable domain: GAGVSQSPRYKVAKRGQDVALRCDPISGHVSLFWYQQALGQGPEFLTYFQNEAQLDKSGLPSDRFFAERPEGSVSTLKIQRTQQEDSAVYLCASSLNYGTSGRRVEQFFGPGTRLTVL.

This clonotype appeared a few times. The CDR3 protein is CASSLGSFGAGSGNTIYF. The CDR3 DNA is TGTGCCAGCAGTTTAGGTTCCTTCGGTGCCGGTTCTGGAAACACCATATATTTT. This chain connects TRBV12-3 or TRBV12-4 to TRBJ1-3; the D is unclear. V gave up 1 base and J gave up 1 base, with 17 bases separating them. This CDR3 is 18 amino acids long.

The rearrangement links TRBV3-1 to TRBJ2-5; D may correspond to TRBD1 or TRBD2 (5 bases each). Trimming cost V 2 bases and J 6 bases, with 13 bases left between them. CDR1 LGHDT and CDR2 YNNKEL come from the germline V gene (reference sequence). The CDR3 runs 14 residues. The DNA of the CDR3 is TGTGCCAGCAGCCAAAGGGACGGCAGGAAGACCCAGTACTTC. Amino acids: CASSQRDGRKTQYF.